This TCR beta chain was sequenced for a study of beta chain features in type 1 diabetes. Comments on this clone: The antigen remains unidentified.

Study results and limitations: Type 1 diabetes patients showed a moderate but significant shortening of TCRB CDR3s in all four CD4+ subsets. For patients, the naive, central memory and Treg TCRB repertoires appeared more alike than for healthy donors.

Per the germline V gene, CDR1 is SGHAT and CDR2 is FQNNGV. V gave up 5 bases and J gave up 4 bases, with 18 bases separating them. The CDR3 runs to 16 residues. The authors sorted CD4+ naive, central memory, regulatory and stem cell-like memory cells via CD45RO/CCR7/CD25/CD127/CD95/CD27. Expressed TCRB transcripts were sequenced after all isolated RNA was converted to cDNA. This table comes from immunoSEQ multiplex PCR, and its TCRdb copy is limited to in-frame clones, with some not included. The table has about 150,000 clones, roughly 9% seen once. The receptor's source is a woman aged 30 to 39 with type 1 diabetes. The specimen was central memory CD4+ T cells from blood. V usage is TRBV11-2 and J usage is TRBJ1-5, with TRBD1 as a possible D gene (5 bases). CDR3 bases: TGTGCCAGCAGCCCGGAGAACAGGAACCTGAATCAGCCCCAGCATTTT. This translates into CASSPENRNLNQPQHF.